This T cell receptor (beta chain) was recorded in a study of blood T cells in healthy people across ages. Using a J-beta primer mix together with a sample-barcoded 5' primer, a second PCR was run for roughly 7 to 11 cycles. Via MiXCR, TCRdb re-called the 5' RACE reads, giving one row per CDR3 protein. The profile shows around 870,000 distinct CDR3 sequences, more than 25% of them singletons. Samples each had at least 5 micrograms of total RNA extracted. Study-wide findings and caveats: With age, beta diversity per million T cells declined roughly linearly, significantly by 30 to 40.

Worth noting for this clonotype: Its target is not known.

Germline V gene lookup returns CDR1 DFQATT and CDR2 SNEGSKA (reference sequence). Trimming pared 3 bases from V and 2 bases from J, leaving 13 bases between. The CDR3 length is 14 residues. This TCR derives from a woman over 75 in good health. The gene calls are TRBV20-1 and TRBJ1-1; D gene uncertain. Sequencing was carried out using blood. The CDR3: CSARSAEYNTEAFF. The CDR3 DNA sequence: TGCAGTGCTAGGTCCGCAGAGTATAACACTGAAGCTTTCTTT.